This T cell receptor beta chain was found in a study of blood T cell repertoires in COVID-19. Overall study context: Sites in the United States, Italy and Spain provided acute and convalescent COVID-19 samples. From T cells, B-cell-depleted T cells, or PBMCs came the material, which was cDNA or gDNA.

Assay used: immunoSEQ multiplex PCR; TCRdb lists only in-frame clones, some missing. Of roughly 97,000 clones listed, roughly four fifths are singletons. This receptor was obtained from a woman of 80 years or more with active or convalescent COVID-19. Sequenced: peripheral blood.

Written as DNA, the CDR3 is TGTGCCAGCGGCGGGACAGGGCGTTTCACTGAAGCTTTCTTT. Translation gives CASGGTGRFTEAFF. The chain carries TRBV6-5 and TRBJ1-1, with TRBD1 matching over 9 bases. This CDR3 contains 14 residues. J was trimmed by 4 bases and V by 8 bases; bases with no gene match: 8. Germline V gene sequence: CDR1 MNHEY, CDR2 SVGAGI.